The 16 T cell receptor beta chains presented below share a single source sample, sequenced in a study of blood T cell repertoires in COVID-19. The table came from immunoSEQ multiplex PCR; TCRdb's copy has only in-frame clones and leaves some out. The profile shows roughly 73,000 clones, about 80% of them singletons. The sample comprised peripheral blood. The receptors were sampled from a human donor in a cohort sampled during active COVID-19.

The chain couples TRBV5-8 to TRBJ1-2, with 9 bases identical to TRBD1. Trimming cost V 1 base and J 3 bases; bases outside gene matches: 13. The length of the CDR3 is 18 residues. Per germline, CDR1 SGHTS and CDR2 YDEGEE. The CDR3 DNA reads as TGTGCCAGCAGCTTGTTCGCCGGGACAGGGATCGGTCACTATGGCTACACCTTC. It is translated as CASSLFAGTGIGHYGYTF.

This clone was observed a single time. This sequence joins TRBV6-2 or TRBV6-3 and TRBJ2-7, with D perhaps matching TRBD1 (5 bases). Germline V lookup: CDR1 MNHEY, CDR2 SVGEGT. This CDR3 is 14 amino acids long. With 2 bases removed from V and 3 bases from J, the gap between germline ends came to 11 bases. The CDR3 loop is CASSYVQDHYEQYF. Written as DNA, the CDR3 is TGTGCCAGCAGTTACGTACAGGACCACTACGAGCAGTACTTC.

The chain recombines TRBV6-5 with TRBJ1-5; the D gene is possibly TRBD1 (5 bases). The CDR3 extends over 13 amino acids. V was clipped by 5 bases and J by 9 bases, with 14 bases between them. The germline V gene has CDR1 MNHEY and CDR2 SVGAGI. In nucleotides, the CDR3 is TGTGCCAGCAGTACGGACACCCTGGGGCCCCAGCATTTT. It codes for CASSTDTLGPQHF.

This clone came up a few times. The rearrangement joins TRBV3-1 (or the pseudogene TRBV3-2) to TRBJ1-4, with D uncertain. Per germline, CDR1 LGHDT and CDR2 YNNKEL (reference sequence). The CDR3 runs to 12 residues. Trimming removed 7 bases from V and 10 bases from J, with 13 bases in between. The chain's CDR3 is CASNTGRAKLFF. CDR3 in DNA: TGTGCCAGCAATACCGGGAGGGCAAAACTGTTTTTT.

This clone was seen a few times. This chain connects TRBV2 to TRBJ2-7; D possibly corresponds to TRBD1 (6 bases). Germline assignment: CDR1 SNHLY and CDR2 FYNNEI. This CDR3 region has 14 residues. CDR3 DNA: TGTGCGTCCGTGGTAACAGGGACGTCCTACGAGCAGTACTTC. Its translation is CASVVTGTSYEQYF.

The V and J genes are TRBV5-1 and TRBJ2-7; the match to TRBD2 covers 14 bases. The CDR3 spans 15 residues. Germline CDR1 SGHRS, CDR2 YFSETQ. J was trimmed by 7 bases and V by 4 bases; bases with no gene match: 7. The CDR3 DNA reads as TGCGCCAGCAGCCGACTAGCGGGAGGGCCGGGGGAGCAGTACTTC. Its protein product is CASSRLAGGPGEQYF.

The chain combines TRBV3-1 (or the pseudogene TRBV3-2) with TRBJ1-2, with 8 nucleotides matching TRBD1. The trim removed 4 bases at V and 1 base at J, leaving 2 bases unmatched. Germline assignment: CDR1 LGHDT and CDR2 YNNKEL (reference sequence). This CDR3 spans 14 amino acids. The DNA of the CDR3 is TGTGCCAGCAGCCCGGACAGGGATAACTATGGCTACACCTTC. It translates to CASSPDRDNYGYTF.

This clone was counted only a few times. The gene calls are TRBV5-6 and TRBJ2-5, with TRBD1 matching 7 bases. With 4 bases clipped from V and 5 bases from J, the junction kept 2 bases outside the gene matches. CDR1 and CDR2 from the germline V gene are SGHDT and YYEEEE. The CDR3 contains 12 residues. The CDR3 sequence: CASSTGVETQYF. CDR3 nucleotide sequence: TGTGCCAGCAGCACAGGGGTGGAGACCCAGTACTTC.

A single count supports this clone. The DNA for the CDR3 is TGTGCCAGCAGTGACCCAGACCCTTTGACTAGCGATTCCTCCTACGAGCAGTACTTC. Translated, it gives CASSDPDPLTSDSSYEQYF. This chain uses TRBV2 with TRBJ2-7; 8 bases line up with TRBD2. Germline trimming cut 3 bases from V and 0 bases from J; bases unmatched to any gene: 16. The CDR3 length is 19 residues. CDR1 and CDR2 (germline): SNHLY, FYNNEI.

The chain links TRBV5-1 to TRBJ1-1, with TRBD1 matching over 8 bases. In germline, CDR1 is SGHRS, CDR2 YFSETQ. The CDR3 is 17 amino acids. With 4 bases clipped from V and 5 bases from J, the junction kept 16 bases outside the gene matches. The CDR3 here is CASSPGQGTGVGTEAFF. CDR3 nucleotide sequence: TGCGCCAGCAGCCCCGGACAGGGAACAGGGGTGGGTACTGAAGCTTTCTTT.

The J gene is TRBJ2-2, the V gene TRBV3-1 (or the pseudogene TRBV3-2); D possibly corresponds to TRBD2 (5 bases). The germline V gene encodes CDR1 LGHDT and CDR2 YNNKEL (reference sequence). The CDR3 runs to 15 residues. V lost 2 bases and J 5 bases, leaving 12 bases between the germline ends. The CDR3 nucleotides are TGTGCCAGCAGCCAACGTGGGAGAGGTACCGGGGAGCTGTTTTTT. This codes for CASSQRGRGTGELFF.

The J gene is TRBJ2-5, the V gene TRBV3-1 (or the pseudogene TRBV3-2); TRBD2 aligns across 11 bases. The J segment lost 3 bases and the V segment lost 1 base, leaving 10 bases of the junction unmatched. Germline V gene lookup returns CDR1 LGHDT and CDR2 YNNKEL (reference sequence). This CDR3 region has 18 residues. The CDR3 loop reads CASSQVLSSGRMKETQYF. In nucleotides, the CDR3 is TGTGCCAGCAGCCAAGTTCTCTCTAGCGGGAGGATGAAAGAGACCCAGTACTTC.

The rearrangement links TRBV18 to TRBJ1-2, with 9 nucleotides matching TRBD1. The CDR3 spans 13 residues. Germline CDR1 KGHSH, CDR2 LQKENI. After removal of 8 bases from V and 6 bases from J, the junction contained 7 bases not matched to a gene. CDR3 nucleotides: TGTGCCAGCACCGGACAGGGGAATGATGGCTACACCTTC. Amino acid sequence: CASTGQGNDGYTF. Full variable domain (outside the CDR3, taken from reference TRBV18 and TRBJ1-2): NAGVMQNPRHLVRRRGQEARLRCSPMKGHSHVYWYRQLPEEGLKFMVYLQKENIIDESGMPKERFSAEFPKEGPSILRIQQVVRGDSAAYFCASTGQGNDGYTFGSGTRLTVV.

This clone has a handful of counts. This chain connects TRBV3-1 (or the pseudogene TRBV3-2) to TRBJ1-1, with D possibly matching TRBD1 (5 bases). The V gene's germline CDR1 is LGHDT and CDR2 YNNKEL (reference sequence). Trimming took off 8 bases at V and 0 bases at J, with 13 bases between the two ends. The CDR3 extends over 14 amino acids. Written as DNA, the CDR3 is TGTGCCAGCGGGCGAGCAGGGCTGAACACTGAAGCTTTCTTT. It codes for CASGRAGLNTEAFF.

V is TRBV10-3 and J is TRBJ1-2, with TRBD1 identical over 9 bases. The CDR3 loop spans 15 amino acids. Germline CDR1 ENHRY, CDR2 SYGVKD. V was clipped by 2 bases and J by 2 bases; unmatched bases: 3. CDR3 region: CAISEKGTGNYGYTF. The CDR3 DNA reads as TGTGCCATCAGTGAGAAGGGGACAGGGAACTATGGCTACACCTTC.

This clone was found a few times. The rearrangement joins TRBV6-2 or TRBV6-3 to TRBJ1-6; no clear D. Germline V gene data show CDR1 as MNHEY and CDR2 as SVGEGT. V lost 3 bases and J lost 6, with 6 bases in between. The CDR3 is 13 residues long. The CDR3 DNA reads TGTGCCAGCAGTTATGGGAGTAATTCACCCCTCCACTTT. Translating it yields CASSYGSNSPLHF.